The TCR beta chain described here comes from a study of breast tumors, draining lymph nodes, adjacent tissues. General study results and limits: Tumor TCR diversity was below lymph nodes but above nontumor tissue. Luminal-like breast cancer showed significantly greater tumor-nontumor repertoire similarity than basal-like breast cancer did. Most tumor T cells seemingly derive from lymph node, then expand in tumor.

TCRdb redid the calling of the multiplex PCR reads with MiXCR, one entry per CDR3 protein. This repertoire shows roughly 86,000 distinct CDR3 sequences, approximately 19% found once; its top ten account for 2% to 2.5%. This clonotype was detected ten times or more. Its antigen is not known. Axillary draining lymph nodes of breast cancer patients supplied the node samples. The TCR sequence derives from a female donor with breast cancer. Some clones in this sample may be carry-over from other donors' samples. The material sequenced was axillary lymph node tissue.

CDR3 DNA: TGTGCCAGCAGCTCAGGGGATCGGTACGAGCAGTACTTC. Protein product: CASSSGDRYEQYF. The chain carries TRBV7-9 and TRBJ2-7, with a tentative D call TRBD1 (6 bases). The germline V gene encodes CDR1 SEHNR and CDR2 FQNEAQ (reference sequence). The ends were cut back, 4 bases at V and 4 bases at J, with 11 bases in the middle. This CDR3 region has 13 residues.